These 17 T cell receptor beta chains share one sample of origin, sequenced in a study of blood T cell repertoires in COVID-19. The table came from immunoSEQ multiplex PCR; TCRdb's copy has only in-frame clones and leaves some out. The repertoire holds about 240,000 clones, just under 85% seen once, with approximately 9.4% in the top ten. Specimen: peripheral blood. These receptors came from a woman at least 80 years old with acute or convalescent COVID-19.

The V gene is TRBV10-3, the J gene TRBJ2-1; no clear D gene. Per the germline V gene, CDR1 is ENHRY and CDR2 is SYGVKD. This CDR3 has 13 amino acids. Trimming took 4 bases from V and 6 from J, leaving 10 bases between them. The CDR3 nucleotides are TGTGCCATCAGTGCTTACCCGGGCAATGAGCAGTTCTTC. This gives the protein CAISAYPGNEQFF.

J is TRBJ1-1 and V is TRBV5-4; D call uncertain. This CDR3 is built from 16 residues. The V end was cut by 0 bases, the J end by 2 bases, with 14 bases between. Germline loops: CDR1 SGHNT, CDR2 YYREEE (reference sequence). The CDR3 sequence: CASSLEGDIFNTEAFF. CDR3 nucleotide sequence: TGTGCCAGCAGCTTGGAAGGCGACATCTTCAACACTGAAGCTTTCTTT.

The chain joins TRBV10-3 to TRBJ2-1; the match to TRBD2 covers 7 bases. Germline V gives CDR1 ENHRY, CDR2 SYGVKD. CDR3 length: 14 amino acids. The J segment lost 3 bases and the V segment lost 4 bases, leaving 3 bases of the junction unmatched. DNA of the CDR3: TGTGCCATCAGTGGGGGGGGTGTCTACAATGAGCAGTTCTTC. Protein product: CAISGGGVYNEQFF.

In DNA form, the CDR3 reads TGTGCCAGCAGCCCAGACAGCGAAGCTTTCTTT. It codes for CASSPDSEAFF. V is TRBV2 and J is TRBJ1-1; maybe TRBD1 (5 bases). The V and J ends lost 6 bases and 8 bases respectively, with 10 bases between them. The CDR3 length is 11 residues. From germline, CDR1 is SNHLY and CDR2 FYNNEI. The variable domain in full, with the rest retrieved from reference TRBV2 and TRBJ1-1, is EPEVTQTPSHQVTQMGQEVILRCVPISNHLYFYWYRQILGQKVEFLVSFYNNEISEKSEIFDDQFSVERPDGSNFTLKIRSTKLEDSAMYFCASSPDSEAFFGQGTRLTVV.

This clone was seen only a few times. The CDR3 sequence: CASSLASGGYNEQFF. The CDR3 region has the DNA TGTGCCAGCAGCTTAGCTAGCGGGGGGTACAATGAGCAGTTCTTC. The chain combines TRBV7-3 with TRBJ2-1; 11 nucleotides line up with TRBD2. The germline CDR1 and CDR2 sequences are SGHTA and FQGTGA. The V gene end was trimmed by 2 bases and the J gene end by 4 bases; junction bases not matched to a gene: 1. The CDR3 is made up of 15 amino acids.

The chain combines TRBV19 with TRBJ1-5, with a tentative D call TRBD1 (6 bases). This CDR3 has 16 residues. Trimming removed 2 bases at V and 5 bases at J, with 16 bases between. Germline CDR1 reads LNHDA; CDR2 reads SQIVND (reference sequence). CDR3 sequence (DNA): TGTGCCAGTAGTATAATTTTGGACAGAGATTATCAGCCCCAGCATTTT. It yields the protein CASSIILDRDYQPQHF.

V gene TRBV7-9 combines with J gene TRBJ1-2; D perhaps matches TRBD1 (5 bases). CDR3 length: 13 amino acids. Trimming left V 5 bases short and J 4 bases short, with 11 bases between. Germline V gene lookup returns CDR1 SEHNR and CDR2 FQNEAQ (reference sequence). This chain's CDR3 is CASSQTDIYGYTF. The CDR3 bases are TGTGCCAGCAGCCAGACAGACATCTATGGCTACACCTTC.

The V call is TRBV14, the J call TRBJ1-1, with D perhaps matching TRBD1 (5 bases). The V gene's germline CDR1 is SGHDN and CDR2 FVKESK. Trimming took off 4 bases at V and 7 bases at J, with 13 bases between the two ends. This CDR3 contains 13 residues. The CDR3 region is CASSPRLGGEAFF. As DNA, the CDR3 is TGTGCCAGCAGCCCCCGTCTCGGGGGTGAAGCTTTCTTT.

The chain joins TRBV5-1 to TRBJ2-1; 10 bases are a match to TRBD2. Germline V gives CDR1 SGHRS, CDR2 YFSETQ. The trim removed 0 bases at V and 15 bases at J, leaving 15 bases unmatched. The CDR3 covers 16 residues. The DNA of the CDR3 is TGCGCCAGCAGCTTGGCCCCCTGGGAGCGGGGGGGCCTAAGGTTCTTC. Translated, it gives CASSLAPWERGGLRFF.

The chain carries TRBV5-1 and TRBJ2-7; 10 bases are shared with TRBD1. The CDR3 has 14 amino acids. The germline V gene encodes CDR1 SGHRS and CDR2 YFSETQ. J gave up 5 bases and V 0 bases, and 2 bases lay outside the gene matches. The CDR3 bases are TGCGCCAGCAGCTTGGGACAGGGGGCCCACGAGCAGTACTTC. This encodes CASSLGQGAHEQYF.

This chain links TRBV12-3 or TRBV12-4 with TRBJ2-7; D uncertain. CDR3 length equals 13 residues. V gave up 8 bases and J gave up 5 bases, with 16 bases separating them. The CDR3 reads CASSLRVTDEQYF. The CDR3 nucleotides read TGTGCCAGCTCTCTACGCGTCACAGACGAGCAGTACTTC.

V is TRBV7-9 and J is TRBJ1-5; TRBD1 agrees at 8 bases. With V trimmed by 1 base and J by 0 bases, 2 bases remained unmatched. This CDR3 has 16 amino acids. Germline values: CDR1 SEHNR, CDR2 FQNEAQ (reference sequence). This CDR3 reads CASSLGDRNSNQPQHF. CDR3 sequence (DNA): TGTGCCAGCAGCTTAGGGGACAGGAATAGCAATCAGCCCCAGCATTTT.

The rearrangement links TRBV7-6 to TRBJ1-6; TRBD1 aligns across 7 bases. The trim removed 1 base at V and 8 bases at J, leaving 2 bases unmatched. This CDR3 is built from 14 residues. The germline V gene encodes CDR1 SGHVS and CDR2 FNYEAQ. The CDR3 reads CASSLGGGYSPLHF. In nucleotides, the CDR3 is TGTGCCAGCAGCTTAGGAGGGGGCTATTCACCCCTCCACTTT.

The V call is TRBV30, the J call TRBJ1-6, with a possible D match to TRBD1 (6 bases). V gave up 0 bases and J gave up 8 bases, with 11 bases separating them. Germline loops: CDR1 GTSNPN, CDR2 SVGIG (reference sequence). The CDR3 loop spans 14 amino acids. This CDR3 reads CAWSVRGGYSPLHF. CDR3 in DNA: TGTGCCTGGAGTGTCAGAGGGGGATATTCACCCCTCCACTTT. Full variable domain (remainder filled in from reference TRBV30 and TRBJ1-6): SQTIHQWPATLVQPVGSPLSLECTVEGTSNPNLYWYRQAAGRGLQLLFYSVGIGQISSEVPQNLSASRPQDRQFILSSKKLLLSDSGFYLCAWSVRGGYSPLHFGNGTRLTVT.

The rearrangement joins TRBV14 to TRBJ2-7; 9 nucleotides align to TRBD2. This CDR3 is 16 amino acids long. Germline V gives CDR1 SGHDN, CDR2 FVKESK. With 4 bases clipped from V and 2 bases from J, the junction kept 9 bases outside the gene matches. CDR3 loop: CASSPGAGGLPYEQYF. The CDR3 nucleotides are TGTGCCAGCAGCCCGGGAGCGGGGGGCCTTCCCTACGAGCAGTACTTC.

J is TRBJ2-1 and V is TRBV6-5; 11 bases are shared with TRBD2. Germline CDR1 reads MNHEY; CDR2 reads SVGAGI. After removal of 10 bases from V and 15 bases from J, the junction contained 14 bases not matched to a gene. This CDR3 is 13 amino acids long. The CDR3: CATRGASGGKWFF. The CDR3 DNA reads as TGTGCCACTCGTGGGGCTAGCGGGGGGAAGTGGTTCTTC.

The rearrangement uses TRBV6-6 and TRBJ1-1, with D possibly TRBD1 on 5 matching bases. This CDR3 is 14 amino acids long. V lost 0 bases, J lost 3 bases, and 8 bases lay in between. Germline CDR1 is MNHNY and CDR2 is SVGAGI (reference sequence). Written as DNA, the CDR3 is TGTGCCAGCAGTTACTCGGGGGGTTACACTGAAGCTTTCTTT. Translated, it gives CASSYSGGYTEAFF.